This TCR beta chain was documented in a study of shared clonotypes between healthy human individuals. Study findings and constraints: Among the subsets, naive ones generally showed larger estimated richness than memory ones.

Germline CDR1 reads MDHEN; CDR2 reads SYDVKM. The CDR3 is made up of 13 amino acids. V shed 1 base and J shed 3 bases, with 5 bases lying between them. A note on this clone: Its antigen is still unknown. The identical CDR3 is also encoded by other nucleotide sequences in the sample.

How the authors handled the data: Junction-only sequences without quality scores were provided by ImmunoSEQ, so filtering was different. Profiled with immunoSEQ multiplex PCR; TCRdb holds only in-frame clones, not every one. Clonal size and the V and J genes are those of that table, whereas D and trimming came from the DNA. Here the sample spans approximately 2.3 million clones, 85% to 95% being singletons. A split of CD4+ cells into CD45RA+ naive and CD45RA-negative memory subsets was performed. The sample consisted of naive CD4+ T cells from PBMCs. Subset defined: CD45RA+ positively selected. This chain joins TRBV28 and TRBJ2-3; the D is unclear. The TCR sequence derives from a man between 18 and 35 years old in good health. Some clones in this sample may be carry-over from other donors' samples. The CDR3, as DNA: TGTGCCAGCAGTTTATCGGGTACAGATACGCAGTATTTT. Amino acid sequence: CASSLSGTDTQYF.